This TCR beta chain was captured in a study of T cell repertoires in cytomegalovirus infection. One entry per CDR3 protein results from TCRdb running MiXCR on the reads. The data show about 740,000 distinct CDR3 sequences, 35% seen once. V trimming: 10 bases; J trimming: 3 bases; junction bases outside the gene matches: 9. CDR3 length: 14 residues. Germline-derived CDR1 and CDR2 are LNHDA and SQIVND (reference sequence). This clonotype has more than one count but fewer than ten. Source material: PBMCs. The chain carries TRBV19 and TRBJ1-1; the match to TRBD1 covers 9 bases. The receptor was derived from a human donor in good health (CMV status not recorded). Some clones in this sample may be carry-over from other donors' samples. The CDR3 DNA reads TGTGCCACAACCCGGACAGGGGTGTACACTGAAGCTTTCTTT. Amino acids: CATTRTGVYTEAFF.